The 18 T cell receptor beta chains given below trace back to one sample, sequenced in a study of cytomegalovirus exposure and HLA in healthy donors. Profiling relied on immunoSEQ multiplex PCR, and the TCRdb table lists in-frame clones only, not all of them. The sample contains 110,000 or so clones, around 88% of which appear only once. The sequencing input was PBMCs. These receptors were taken from a man between 18 and 29 years old in good health and CMV-seronegative.

J is TRBJ2-7 and V is TRBV28; D call uncertain. V was clipped by 7 bases and J by 2 bases, with 12 bases between them. Germline V CDR1 and CDR2: MDHEN, SYDVKM. The CDR3 contains 13 residues. The CDR3 spells CASTLDGAYEQYF. CDR3 nucleotides: TGTGCCAGCACCCTAGATGGAGCCTACGAGCAGTACTTC.

The chain uses TRBV29-1 and TRBJ1-1; D perhaps matches TRBD1 (5 bases). Trimming shortened V by 4 bases and J by 2 bases, and 8 bases separated the two germline ends. CDR3 length: 12 residues. The germline V gene has CDR1 SQVTM and CDR2 ANQGSEA. CDR3 coding DNA: TGCAGCGTTGGACAGTCCAACACTGAAGCTTTCTTT. As protein: CSVGQSNTEAFF.

The chain uses TRBV9 and TRBJ2-2; TRBD1 might be the D (6 bases). This CDR3 region has 17 residues. V lost 0 bases and J lost 5, with 17 bases in between. Germline V gives CDR1 SGDLS, CDR2 YYNGEE. The CDR3 DNA sequence: TGTGCCAGCAGCGTAGGAAACCGAGACAGGATTACCGGGGAGCTGTTTTTT. Translation: CASSVGNRDRITGELFF.

V gene TRBV14 combines with J gene TRBJ2-1; 9 bases line up with TRBD1. V shed 4 bases, J shed 7 bases, and the junction held 11 bases outside the gene matches. CDR3 length: 16 residues. The germline V gene encodes CDR1 SGHDN and CDR2 FVKESK. In nucleotides, the CDR3 is TGTGCCAGCAGCCTAAGGGGGACAGGGAACTTGAATGAGCAGTTCTTC. Translated: CASSLRGTGNLNEQFF.

The sample holds a few counts of this clone. The chain has TRBV19 and TRBJ2-7; maybe TRBD1 (6 bases). V was shortened by 4 bases and J by 1 base, with 11 bases between the two germline ends. The CDR3 length is 14 residues. Germline values: CDR1 LNHDA, CDR2 SQIVND (reference sequence). CDR3 residues: CASSSDRRSYEQYF. Here the CDR3 DNA reads TGTGCCAGTAGTAGTGACAGGCGATCCTACGAGCAGTACTTC.

The chain uses TRBV11-3 and TRBJ2-7, with 14 positions matching TRBD2. Germline values: CDR1 SGHNT, CDR2 YENEEA. Unmatched junction bases numbered 9, after V lost 5 bases and J lost 6 bases. The CDR3 is 16 residues long. The CDR3 DNA follows: TGTGCCAGCAGCCCGCGACTAGCGGGAGGGATGGCCGAGCAGTACTTC. The encoded protein is CASSPRLAGGMAEQYF.

The chain employs TRBV27 and TRBJ1-1, with unresolved D. The CDR3 totals 13 residues. Trimming shortened V by 4 bases and J by 1 base, and 7 bases separated the two germline ends. Germline lookup yields CDR1 MNHEY and CDR2 SMNVEV (reference sequence). The CDR3 DNA reads as TGTGCCAGCAGTTGGCCGAAGAACACTGAAGCTTTCTTT. Protein: CASSWPKNTEAFF.

CDR3 loop: CASSSPTSGGGGGTQYF. The CDR3 DNA reads TGTGCCAGCAGTTCCCCTACCAGCGGGGGGGGAGGGGGTACGCAGTATTTT. The V and J genes are TRBV28 and TRBJ2-3, with 10 bases identical to TRBD2. Germline V gene sequence: CDR1 MDHEN, CDR2 SYDVKM. Trimming took 4 bases from V and 8 from J; bases not matched to a gene: 15. The length of the CDR3 is 17 residues.

In DNA, the CDR3 is TGCGCCAGCTCCAGCGGGAGGGCCAACCATTACTACGAGCAGTACTTC. Its translation: CASSSGRANHYYEQYF. The rearrangement uses TRBV5-1 and TRBJ2-7; TRBD2 matches at 10 bases. Germline V gene data show CDR1 as SGHRS and CDR2 as YFSETQ. This CDR3 comprises 16 residues. J lost 3 bases, V lost 7 bases, and 13 bases had no gene match.

The chain uses TRBV10-2 and TRBJ2-3; 12 bases are a match to TRBD1. The CDR3 has 15 residues. Germline V lookup: CDR1 WSHSY, CDR2 SAAADI. Trimming took 6 bases from V and 4 from J; bases not matched to a gene: 5. CDR3 coding DNA: TGCGCCAGCAGGAAGGGACAGGGGGCGGCAGATACGCAGTATTTT. Amino acid sequence: CASRKGQGAADTQYF.

The CDR3 bases are TGTGCCAGCAGTGAGAACAGGGGAACAGAGACCCAGTACTTC. Amino acids: CASSENRGTETQYF. The chain has TRBV2 and TRBJ2-5, with 7 bases aligning to TRBD1. The CDR3 spans 14 residues. The V segment lost 3 bases and the J segment 4 bases; nucleotides outside the gene matches: 5. Germline-derived CDR1 and CDR2 are SNHLY and FYNNEI.

This clone turned up a few times. The rearrangement uses TRBV4-2 and TRBJ2-3; D may be TRBD2 (5 bases). Germline V gives CDR1 LGHNA, CDR2 YNFKEQ. The CDR3 extends over 14 amino acids. The V end lost 1 base, the J end lost 5 bases, and 10 bases lay between the germline ends. The CDR3 bases are TGTGCCAGCAGCCAAGCCGTGAGCGGAGATACGCAGTATTTT. This encodes CASSQAVSGDTQYF.

This clone occurred once. CDR3 sequence reads: CASSTQGIGNEKLFF. The DNA of the CDR3 is TGTGCCAGCAGTACCCAGGGGATCGGCAATGAAAAACTGTTTTTT. J is TRBJ1-4 and V is TRBV6-5, with D tentatively TRBD1 (6 bases). V was cut by 5 bases and J by 5 bases, with 15 bases left in between. Germline CDR1 reads MNHEY; CDR2 reads SVGAGI. CDR3 length: 15 residues.

This clone was observed a handful of times. Written as DNA, the CDR3 is TGTGCCAGCAGCTCGAGCACAGGTTCGGGAAACACCATATATTTT. Its translation: CASSSSTGSGNTIYF. The J gene is TRBJ1-3, the V gene TRBV7-2; the D gene is possibly TRBD1 (5 bases). V was clipped by 4 bases and J by 4 bases, with 14 bases between them. Germline-derived CDR1 and CDR2 are SGHTA and FQGNSA. The CDR3 is 15 residues long.

V is TRBV6-5 and J is TRBJ1-1; a weak D match, TRBD1 (6 bases). Trimming left V 3 bases short and J 0 bases short, with 8 bases between. Germline V gives CDR1 MNHEY, CDR2 SVGAGI. The CDR3 is 14 amino acids. Here the CDR3 reads CASSYGGMNTEAFF. The CDR3 coding sequence is TGTGCCAGCAGTTATGGGGGCATGAACACTGAAGCTTTCTTT.

The chain couples TRBV4-2 to TRBJ1-2, with 8 bases aligning to TRBD1. This CDR3 spans 13 amino acids. Germline V gives CDR1 LGHNA, CDR2 YNFKEQ. The V and J ends lost 1 base and 6 bases, in that order; junction bases with no gene match: 1. The chain's CDR3 is CASSQGTGNGYTF. Here the CDR3 DNA reads TGTGCCAGCAGCCAAGGGACAGGGAATGGCTACACCTTC.

This clone showed up just once. The rearrangement joins TRBV28 to TRBJ2-2, with D possibly matching TRBD1 (6 bases). The CDR3 sequence is 14 residues long. CDR1 is MDHEN and CDR2 is SYDVKM in the germline V gene. V was clipped by 5 bases and J by 2 bases, with 9 bases between them. This CDR3 reads CASSLQGNTGELFF. The CDR3 DNA reads as TGTGCCAGCAGTCTACAGGGAAACACCGGGGAGCTGTTTTTT.

The rearrangement links TRBV27 to TRBJ2-1; 9 bases line up with TRBD1. V was pared by 6 bases and J by 2 bases, with 5 bases of the junction left unmatched. Germline V gives CDR1 MNHEY, CDR2 SMNVEV (reference sequence). This CDR3 has 15 residues. The CDR3 loop reads CASSLDRGTYNEQFF. The CDR3 bases are TGTGCCAGCAGCCTGGACAGGGGTACCTACAATGAGCAGTTCTTC.